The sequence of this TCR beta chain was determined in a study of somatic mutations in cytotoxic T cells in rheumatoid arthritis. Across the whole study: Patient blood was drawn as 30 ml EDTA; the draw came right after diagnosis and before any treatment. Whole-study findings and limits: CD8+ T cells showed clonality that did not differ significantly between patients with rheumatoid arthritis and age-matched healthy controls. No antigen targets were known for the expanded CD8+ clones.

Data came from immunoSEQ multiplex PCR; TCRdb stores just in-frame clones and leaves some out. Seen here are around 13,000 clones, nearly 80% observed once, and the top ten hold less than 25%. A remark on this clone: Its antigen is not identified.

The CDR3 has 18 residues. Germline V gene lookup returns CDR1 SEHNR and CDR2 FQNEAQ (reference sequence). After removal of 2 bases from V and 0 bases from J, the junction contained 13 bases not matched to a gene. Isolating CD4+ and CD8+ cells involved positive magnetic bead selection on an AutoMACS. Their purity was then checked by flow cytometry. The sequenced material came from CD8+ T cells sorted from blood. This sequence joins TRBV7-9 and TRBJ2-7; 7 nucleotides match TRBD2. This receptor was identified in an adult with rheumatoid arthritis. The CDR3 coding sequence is TGTGCCAGCAGCTTATCCCGAGGACTAGGGCACTTCTCCTACGAGCAGTACTTC. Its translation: CASSLSRGLGHFSYEQYF.